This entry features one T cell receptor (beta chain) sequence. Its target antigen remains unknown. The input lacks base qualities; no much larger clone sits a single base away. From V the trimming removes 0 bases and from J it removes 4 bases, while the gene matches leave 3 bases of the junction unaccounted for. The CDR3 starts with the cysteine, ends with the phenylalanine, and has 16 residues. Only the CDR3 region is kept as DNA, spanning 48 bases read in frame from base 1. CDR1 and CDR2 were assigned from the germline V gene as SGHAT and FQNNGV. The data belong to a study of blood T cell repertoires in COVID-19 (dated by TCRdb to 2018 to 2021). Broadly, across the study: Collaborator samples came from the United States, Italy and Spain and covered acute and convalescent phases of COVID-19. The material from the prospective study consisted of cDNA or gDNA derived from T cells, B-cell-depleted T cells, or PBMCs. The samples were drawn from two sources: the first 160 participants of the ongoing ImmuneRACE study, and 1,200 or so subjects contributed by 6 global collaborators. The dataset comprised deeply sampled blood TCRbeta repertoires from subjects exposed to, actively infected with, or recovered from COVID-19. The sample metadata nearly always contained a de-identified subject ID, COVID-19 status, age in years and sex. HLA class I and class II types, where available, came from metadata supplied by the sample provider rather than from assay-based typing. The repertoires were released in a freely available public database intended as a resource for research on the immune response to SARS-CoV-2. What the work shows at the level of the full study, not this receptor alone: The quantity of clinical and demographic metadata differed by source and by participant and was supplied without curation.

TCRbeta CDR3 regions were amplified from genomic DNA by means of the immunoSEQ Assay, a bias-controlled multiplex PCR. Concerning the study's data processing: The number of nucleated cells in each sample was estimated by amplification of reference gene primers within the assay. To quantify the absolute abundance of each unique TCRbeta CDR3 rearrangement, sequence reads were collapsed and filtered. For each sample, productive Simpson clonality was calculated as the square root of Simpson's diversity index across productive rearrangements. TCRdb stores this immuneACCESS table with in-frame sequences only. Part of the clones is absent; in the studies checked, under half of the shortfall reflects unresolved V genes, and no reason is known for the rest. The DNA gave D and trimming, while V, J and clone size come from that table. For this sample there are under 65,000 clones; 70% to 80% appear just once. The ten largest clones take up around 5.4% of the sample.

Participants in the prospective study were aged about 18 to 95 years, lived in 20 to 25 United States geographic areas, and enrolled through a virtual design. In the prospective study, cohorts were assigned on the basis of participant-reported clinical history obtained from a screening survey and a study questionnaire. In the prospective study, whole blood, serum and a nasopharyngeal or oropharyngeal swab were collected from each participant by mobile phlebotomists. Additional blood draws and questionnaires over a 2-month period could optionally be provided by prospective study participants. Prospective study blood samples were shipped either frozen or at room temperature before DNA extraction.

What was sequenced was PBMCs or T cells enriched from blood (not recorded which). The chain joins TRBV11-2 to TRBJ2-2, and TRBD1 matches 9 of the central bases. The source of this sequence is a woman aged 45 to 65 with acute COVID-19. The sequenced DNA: TGTGCCAGCAGCTTAGATTCGGGACAGGGCACCGGGGAGCTGTTTTTT. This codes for CASSLDSGQGTGELFF.